The rows below give T cell receptor beta chains drawn from one sample of a study of blood T cell repertoires in COVID-19. TCRdb's copy holds only in-frame clones and misses some; the assay was immunoSEQ multiplex PCR. This sample yields about 46,000 clones, of which 80% to 90% are seen a single time; approximately 14% belongs to the top ten. The material sequenced was peripheral blood. The origin of the receptors is a human donor in a cohort sampled during active COVID-19. The donor label of this sample is uncertain. Each CDR3 is given with its conserved first and last residue. The D gene is left open where the match is weak. Rows give clone size only sometimes, using once, few, many, or a class for an expanded clone.

CDR3aa: CASSGAPGSGANVLTF; CDR3nt: TGTGCCAGCAGTGGCGCTCCAGGGTCTGGGGCCAACGTCCTGACTTTC; j_gene: TRBJ2-6; v_gene: TRBV6-1; abundance: .; d_gene: .
CDR3aa: CSARSGSEQYF; CDR3nt: TGCAGTGCTAGATCGGGGAGCGAGCAGTACTTC; j_gene: TRBJ2-7; v_gene: TRBV20-1; abundance: once; d_gene: .
CDR3aa: CASSLTGPGELFF; CDR3nt: TGTGCCAGCAGCTTGACAGGGCCCGGGGAGCTGTTTTTT; j_gene: TRBJ2-2; v_gene: TRBV7-9; abundance: .; d_gene: TRBD1
CDR3aa: CSGGQGFGYTF; CDR3nt: TGCAGCGGCGGGCAGGGGTTTGGCTACACCTTC; j_gene: TRBJ1-2; v_gene: TRBV29-1; abundance: .; d_gene: .
CDR3aa: CASSYTRDGYTF; CDR3nt: TGTGCCAGCAGTTACACCAGGGATGGCTACACCTTC; j_gene: TRBJ1-2; v_gene: TRBV6-6; abundance: .; d_gene: .
CDR3aa: CASSLSRGFSGYTF; CDR3nt: TGTGCCAGCAGTTTATCGCGGGGGTTCAGTGGCTACACCTTC; j_gene: TRBJ1-2; v_gene: TRBV27; abundance: .; d_gene: .
CDR3aa: CAISESTTSGETQYF; CDR3nt: TGTGCCATCAGTGAGTCGACGACCTCGGGAGAGACCCAGTACTTC; j_gene: TRBJ2-5; v_gene: TRBV10-3; abundance: .; d_gene: .
CDR3aa: CASSPPGGGNTIYF; CDR3nt: TGTGCCAGCAGCCCCCCTGGGGGGGGAAACACCATATATTTT; j_gene: TRBJ1-3; v_gene: TRBV9; abundance: .; d_gene: .
CDR3aa: CASSERPQETQYF; CDR3nt: TGTGCCAGCAGCGAGCGACCGCAAGAGACCCAGTACTTC; j_gene: TRBJ2-5; v_gene: TRBV9; abundance: once; d_gene: .
CDR3aa: CASSQTGSYEQYF; CDR3nt: TGTGCCAGCAGTCAGACAGGGTCCTACGAGCAGTACTTC; j_gene: TRBJ2-7; v_gene: TRBV12-3/TRBV12-4; abundance: .; d_gene: TRBD1
CDR3aa: CASSGTRGRGSQPQHF; CDR3nt: TGTGCCAGCTCCGGGACAAGGGGAAGGGGCAGTCAGCCCCAGCATTTT; j_gene: TRBJ1-5; v_gene: TRBV18; abundance: .; d_gene: .
CDR3aa: CASRYVPVEQMNTEAFF; CDR3nt: TGTGCCAGCCGATATGTCCCCGTGGAGCAGATGAACACTGAAGCTTTCTTT; j_gene: TRBJ1-1; v_gene: TRBV28; abundance: .; d_gene: .
CDR3aa: CASSLNPQGNEQYF; CDR3nt: TGTGCCAGCAGTCTCAATCCACAGGGTAACGAGCAGTACTTC; j_gene: TRBJ2-7; v_gene: TRBV27; abundance: .; d_gene: .
CDR3aa: CASSSGPDYPKDTQYF; CDR3nt: TGCGCCAGCAGCTCCGGCCCAGACTACCCAAAGGATACGCAGTATTTT; j_gene: TRBJ2-3; v_gene: TRBV5-1; abundance: many; d_gene: .
CDR3aa: CASDWDRGSYGYTF; CDR3nt: TGTGCCAGCGATTGGGACAGGGGTAGCTATGGCTACACCTTC; j_gene: TRBJ1-2; v_gene: TRBV6-5; abundance: .; d_gene: TRBD1
CDR3aa: CASSAGRTKSTDTQYF; CDR3nt: TGTGCCAGCAGTGCGGGTAGGACGAAAAGCACAGATACGCAGTATTTT; j_gene: TRBJ2-3; v_gene: TRBV21-1; abundance: .; d_gene: .
CDR3aa: CASSLSRVGEQFF; CDR3nt: TGTGCCAGCAGTTTAAGCAGGGTGGGTGAGCAGTTCTTC; j_gene: TRBJ2-1; v_gene: TRBV12-3/TRBV12-4; abundance: .; d_gene: .
CDR3aa: CASSHARGISPQHF; CDR3nt: TGTGCCAGCAGCCACGCCAGGGGAATCAGCCCCCAGCATTTT; j_gene: TRBJ1-5; v_gene: TRBV4-2; abundance: once; d_gene: .
CDR3aa: CATGQASYNEQFF; CDR3nt: TGTGCCACCGGACAGGCTTCCTACAATGAGCAGTTCTTC; j_gene: TRBJ2-1; v_gene: TRBV3-1/TRBV3-2; abundance: once; d_gene: TRBD1
CDR3aa: CASSSVSRGNEQFF; CDR3nt: TGTGCCAGCAGCTCCGTTAGCAGGGGCAATGAGCAGTTCTTC; j_gene: TRBJ2-1; v_gene: TRBV7-2; abundance: .; d_gene: .
CDR3aa: CASSQVGGANQPQHF; CDR3nt: TGTGCCAGCAGCCAGGTCGGGGGGGCCAATCAGCCCCAGCATTTT; j_gene: TRBJ1-5; v_gene: TRBV7-2; abundance: .; d_gene: .